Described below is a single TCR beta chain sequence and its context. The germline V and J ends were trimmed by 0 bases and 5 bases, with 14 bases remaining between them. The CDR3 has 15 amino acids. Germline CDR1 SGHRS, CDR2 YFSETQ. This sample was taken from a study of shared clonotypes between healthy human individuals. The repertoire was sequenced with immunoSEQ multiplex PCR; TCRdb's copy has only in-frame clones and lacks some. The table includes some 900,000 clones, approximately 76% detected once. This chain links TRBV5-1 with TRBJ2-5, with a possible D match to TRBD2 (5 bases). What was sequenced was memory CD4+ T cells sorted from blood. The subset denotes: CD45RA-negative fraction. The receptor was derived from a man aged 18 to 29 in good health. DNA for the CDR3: TGCGCCAGCAGCTTGGAGTCGGGGATAGGGGAGACCCAGTACTTC. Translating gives CASSLESGIGETQYF.